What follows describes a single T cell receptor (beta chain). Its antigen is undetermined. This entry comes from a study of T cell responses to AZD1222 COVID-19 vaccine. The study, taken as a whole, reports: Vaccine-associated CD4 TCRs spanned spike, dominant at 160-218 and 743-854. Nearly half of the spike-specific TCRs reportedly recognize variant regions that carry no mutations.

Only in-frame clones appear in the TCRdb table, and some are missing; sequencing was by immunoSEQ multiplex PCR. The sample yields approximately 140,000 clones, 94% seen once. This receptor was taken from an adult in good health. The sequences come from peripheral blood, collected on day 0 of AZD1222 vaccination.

The CDR3 DNA reads as TGTGCCAGCAGCCACCCGACAGTAGAAAGAGAAAAACTGTTTTTT. Protein product: CASSHPTVEREKLFF. The rearrangement joins TRBV7-9 to TRBJ1-4, with D perhaps matching TRBD1 (5 bases). Germline lookup yields CDR1 SEHNR and CDR2 FQNEAQ (reference sequence). V was cut by 5 bases and J by 8 bases, with 18 bases left in between. This CDR3 is built from 15 residues.